This T cell receptor beta chain came from a study of T cells in Graves' hyperthyroidism and ophthalmopathy. As for the study in general: Pretreatment peripheral blood was obtained at initial diagnosis. Overall study results and limits: Most thyroid clonotypes expanded above 0.001 appeared in blood too. Patients with ophthalmopathy were separated from those with stable hyperthyroidism by a 13 V-J model.

The investigators amplified TCR beta CDR3 regions from RNA transcripts. The primer set for the first-round RT-PCR of the TCR CDR3 was HTBI. One entry per CDR3 protein, called by TCRdb with MiXCR from the multiplex PCR reads. This sample has 250,000 to 350,000 distinct CDR3 sequences, with approximately 15% found just once. Germline values: CDR1 SGHRS, CDR2 YFSETQ. The CDR3 consists of 14 residues. The J segment lost 4 bases and the V segment lost 7 bases, leaving 5 bases of the junction unmatched. The study left out patients who had uncontrolled infection, other autoimmune disease, pregnancy or lactation. Notes on this clonotype: Its specificity is unknown.

The chain carries TRBV5-1 and TRBJ2-1; TRBD1 aligns across 10 bases. Sequencing used blood. The TCR originated in a woman between 55 and 75 years old with Graves' ophthalmopathy. CDR3 region: CASLRDRGYNEQFF. The CDR3 coding sequence is TGCGCCAGCCTCCGGGACAGGGGTTACAATGAGCAGTTCTTC.